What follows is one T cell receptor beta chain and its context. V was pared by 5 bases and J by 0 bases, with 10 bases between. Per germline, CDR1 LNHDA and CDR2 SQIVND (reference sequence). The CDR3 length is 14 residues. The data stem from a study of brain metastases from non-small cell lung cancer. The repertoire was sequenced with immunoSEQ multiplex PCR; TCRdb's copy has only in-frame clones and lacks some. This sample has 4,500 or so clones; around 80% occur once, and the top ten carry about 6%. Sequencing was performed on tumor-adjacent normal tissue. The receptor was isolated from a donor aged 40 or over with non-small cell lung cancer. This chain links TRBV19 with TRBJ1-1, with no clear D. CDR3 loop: CASSPWTLNTEAFF. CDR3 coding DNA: TGTGCCAGTAGTCCCTGGACCTTGAACACTGAAGCTTTCTTT.